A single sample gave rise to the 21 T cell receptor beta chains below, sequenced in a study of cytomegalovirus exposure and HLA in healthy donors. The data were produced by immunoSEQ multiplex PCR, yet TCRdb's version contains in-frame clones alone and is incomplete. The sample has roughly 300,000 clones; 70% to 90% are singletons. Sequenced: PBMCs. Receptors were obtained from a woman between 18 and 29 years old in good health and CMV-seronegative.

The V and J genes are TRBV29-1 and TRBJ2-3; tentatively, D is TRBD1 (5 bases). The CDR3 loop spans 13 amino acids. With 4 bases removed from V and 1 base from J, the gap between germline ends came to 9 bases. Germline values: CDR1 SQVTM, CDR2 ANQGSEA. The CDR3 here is CSVGSRGTDTQYF. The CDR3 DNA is TGCAGCGTTGGTTCCAGGGGCACAGATACGCAGTATTTT.

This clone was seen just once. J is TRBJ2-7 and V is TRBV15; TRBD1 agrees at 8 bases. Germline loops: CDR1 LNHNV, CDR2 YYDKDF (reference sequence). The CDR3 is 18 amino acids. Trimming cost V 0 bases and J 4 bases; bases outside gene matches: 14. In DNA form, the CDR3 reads TGTGCCACCAGCAGAGATCCCTCGGGACAGGCCGCGGGGTACGAGCAGTACTTC. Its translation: CATSRDPSGQAAGYEQYF. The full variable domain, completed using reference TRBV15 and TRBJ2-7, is DAMVIQNPRYQVTQFGKPVTLSCSQTLNHNVMYWYQQKSSQAPKLLFHYYDKDFNNEADTPDNFQSRRPNTSFCFLDIRSPGLGDTAMYLCATSRDPSGQAAGYEQYFGPGTRLTVT.

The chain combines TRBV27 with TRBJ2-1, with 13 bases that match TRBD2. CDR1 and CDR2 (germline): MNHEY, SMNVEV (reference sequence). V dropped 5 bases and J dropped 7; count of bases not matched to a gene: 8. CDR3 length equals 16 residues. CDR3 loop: CASSPQGTSGINEQFF. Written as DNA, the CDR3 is TGTGCCAGCAGTCCACAAGGGACTAGCGGGATAAATGAGCAGTTCTTC.

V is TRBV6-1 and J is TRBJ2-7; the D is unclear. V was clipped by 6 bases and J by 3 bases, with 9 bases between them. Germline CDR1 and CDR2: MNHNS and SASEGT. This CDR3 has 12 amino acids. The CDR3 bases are TGTGCCAGCAGGAGCATAGACTACGAGCAGTACTTC. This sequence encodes CASRSIDYEQYF.

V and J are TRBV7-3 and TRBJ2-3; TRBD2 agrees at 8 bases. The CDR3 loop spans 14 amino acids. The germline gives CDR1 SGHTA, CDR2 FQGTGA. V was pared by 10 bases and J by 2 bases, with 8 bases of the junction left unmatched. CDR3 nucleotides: TGTGCCACCGCGGGAGGCCCCGACACAGATACGCAGTATTTT. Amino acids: CATAGGPDTDTQYF.

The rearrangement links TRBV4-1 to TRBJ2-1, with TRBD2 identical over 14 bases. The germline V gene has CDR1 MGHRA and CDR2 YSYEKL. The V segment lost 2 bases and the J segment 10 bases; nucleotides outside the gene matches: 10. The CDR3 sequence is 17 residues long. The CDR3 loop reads CASSQMGLAGDLMEQFF. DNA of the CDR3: TGCGCCAGCAGCCAAATGGGACTAGCGGGAGACCTGATGGAGCAGTTCTTC.

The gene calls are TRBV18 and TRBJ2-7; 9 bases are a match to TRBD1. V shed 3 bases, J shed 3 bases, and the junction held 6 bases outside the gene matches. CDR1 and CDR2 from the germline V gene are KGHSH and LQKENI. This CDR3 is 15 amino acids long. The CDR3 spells CASSPGQGVYYEQYF. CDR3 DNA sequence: TGTGCCAGCTCACCGGGACAGGGTGTATACTACGAGCAGTACTTC.

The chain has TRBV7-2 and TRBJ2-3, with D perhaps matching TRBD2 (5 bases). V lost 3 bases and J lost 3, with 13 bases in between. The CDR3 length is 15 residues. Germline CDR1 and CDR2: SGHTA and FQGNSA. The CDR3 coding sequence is TGTGCCAGCAGCTTTGTAGCGTCTGGGACAGATACGCAGTATTTT. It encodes CASSFVASGTDTQYF.

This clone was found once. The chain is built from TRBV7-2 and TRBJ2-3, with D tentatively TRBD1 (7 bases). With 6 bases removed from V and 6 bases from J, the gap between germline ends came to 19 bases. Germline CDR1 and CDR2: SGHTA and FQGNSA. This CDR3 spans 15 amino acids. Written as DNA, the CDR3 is TGTGCCAGCAGGGAGGGGGCAGGGGCAGGTGATACGCAGTATTTT. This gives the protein CASREGAGAGDTQYF. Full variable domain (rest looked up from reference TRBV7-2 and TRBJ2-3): GAGVSQSPSNKVTEKGKDVELRCDPISGHTALYWYRQSLGQGLEFLIYFQGNSAPDKSGLPSDRFSAERTGGSVSTLTIQRTQQEDSAVYLCASREGAGAGDTQYFGPGTRLTVL.

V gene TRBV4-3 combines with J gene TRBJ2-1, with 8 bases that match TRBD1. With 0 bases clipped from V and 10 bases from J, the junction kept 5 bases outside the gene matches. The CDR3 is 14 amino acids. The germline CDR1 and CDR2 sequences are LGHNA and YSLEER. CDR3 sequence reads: CASSQDRGLGEQFF. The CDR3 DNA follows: TGCGCCAGCAGCCAAGACAGGGGGCTCGGGGAGCAGTTCTTC.

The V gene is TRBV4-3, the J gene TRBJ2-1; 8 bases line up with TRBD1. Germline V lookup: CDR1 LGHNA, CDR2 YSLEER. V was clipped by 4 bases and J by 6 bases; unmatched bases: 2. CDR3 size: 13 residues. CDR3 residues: CASSPGQGNEQFF. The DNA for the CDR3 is TGCGCCAGCAGCCCCGGACAGGGCAATGAGCAGTTCTTC.

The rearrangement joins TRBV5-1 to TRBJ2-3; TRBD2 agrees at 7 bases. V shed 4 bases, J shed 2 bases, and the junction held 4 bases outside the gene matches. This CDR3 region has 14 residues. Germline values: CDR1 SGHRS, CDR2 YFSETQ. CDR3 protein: CASSLADNTDTQYF. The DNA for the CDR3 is TGCGCCAGCAGCCTAGCGGACAACACAGATACGCAGTATTTT.

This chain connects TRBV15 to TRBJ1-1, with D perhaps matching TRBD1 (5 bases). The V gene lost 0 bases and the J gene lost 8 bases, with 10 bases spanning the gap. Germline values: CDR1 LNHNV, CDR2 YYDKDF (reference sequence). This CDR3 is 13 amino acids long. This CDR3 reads CATSREEGLEAFF. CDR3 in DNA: TGTGCCACCAGCAGAGAGGAGGGACTGGAAGCTTTCTTT.

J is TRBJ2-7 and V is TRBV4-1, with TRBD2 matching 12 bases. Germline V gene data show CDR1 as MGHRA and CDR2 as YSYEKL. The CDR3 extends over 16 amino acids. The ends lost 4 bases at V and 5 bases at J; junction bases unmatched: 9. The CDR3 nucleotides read TGCGCCAGCAGCCCCCTGACTAGCGGGAGATCCGACGAGCAGTACTTC. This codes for CASSPLTSGRSDEQYF.

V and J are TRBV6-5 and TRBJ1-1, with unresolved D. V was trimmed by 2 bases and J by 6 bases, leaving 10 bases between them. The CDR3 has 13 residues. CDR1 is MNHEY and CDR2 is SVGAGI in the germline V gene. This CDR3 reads CASSYGPRAEAFF. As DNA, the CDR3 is TGTGCCAGCAGTTACGGGCCCCGAGCTGAAGCTTTCTTT.

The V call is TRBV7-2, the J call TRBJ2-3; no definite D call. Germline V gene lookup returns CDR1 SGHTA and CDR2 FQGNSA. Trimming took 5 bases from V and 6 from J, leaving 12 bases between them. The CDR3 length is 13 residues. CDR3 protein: CASSHFRMDTQYF. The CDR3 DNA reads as TGTGCCAGCAGCCACTTCCGCATGGATACGCAGTATTTT.

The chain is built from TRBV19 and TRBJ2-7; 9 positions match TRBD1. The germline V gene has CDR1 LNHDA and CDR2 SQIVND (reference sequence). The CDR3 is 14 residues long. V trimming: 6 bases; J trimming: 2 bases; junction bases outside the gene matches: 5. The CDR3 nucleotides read TGTGCCAGTAGACGGACAGGGGTGACCTACGAGCAGTACTTC. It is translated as CASRRTGVTYEQYF. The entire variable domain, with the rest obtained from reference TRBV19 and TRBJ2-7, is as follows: DGGITQSPKYLFRKEGQNVTLSCEQNLNHDAMYWYRQDPGQGLRLIYYSQIVNDFQKGDIAEGYSVSREKKESFPLTVTSAQKNPTAFYLCASRRTGVTYEQYFGPGTRLTVT.

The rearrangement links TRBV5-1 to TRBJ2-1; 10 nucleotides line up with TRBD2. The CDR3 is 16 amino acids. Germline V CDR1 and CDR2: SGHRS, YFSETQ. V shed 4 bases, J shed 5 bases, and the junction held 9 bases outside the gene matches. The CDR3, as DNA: TGCGCCAGCAGCGCCTTACTAGCGGGATTGGACAATGAGCAGTTCTTC. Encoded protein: CASSALLAGLDNEQFF.

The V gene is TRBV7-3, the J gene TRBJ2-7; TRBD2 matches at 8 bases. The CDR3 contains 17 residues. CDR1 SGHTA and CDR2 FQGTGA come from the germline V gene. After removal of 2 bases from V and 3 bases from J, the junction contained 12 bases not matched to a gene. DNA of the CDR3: TGTGCCAGCAGCTTATATGGCGGGGCGGGAGGCCTCTACGAGCAGTACTTC. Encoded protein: CASSLYGGAGGLYEQYF.

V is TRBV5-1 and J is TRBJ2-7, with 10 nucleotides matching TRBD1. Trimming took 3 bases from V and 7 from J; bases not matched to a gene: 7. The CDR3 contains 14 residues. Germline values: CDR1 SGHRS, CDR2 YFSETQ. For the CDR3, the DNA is TGCGCCAGCAGCTCAGGACAGGGGGTGAGAGAGCAGTACTTC. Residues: CASSSGQGVREQYF.

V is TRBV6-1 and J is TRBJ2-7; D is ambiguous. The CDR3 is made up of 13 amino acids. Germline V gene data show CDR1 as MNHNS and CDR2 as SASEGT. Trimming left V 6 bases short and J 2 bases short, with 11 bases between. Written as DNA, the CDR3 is TGTGCCAGCAGCGCGGCCAGAGCCTACGAGCAGTACTTC. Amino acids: CASSAARAYEQYF.